These 18 T cell receptor beta chains came from one sample sequenced in a study of T cell responses to AZD1222 COVID-19 vaccine (dated by TCRdb to 2020 to 2023). What the time point label conveys for this sample: baseline before first vaccination. The receptor library was made with the immunoSEQ multiplex PCR assay. TCRdb obtained this table from immuneACCESS and retained in-frame rearrangements with V and J assigned. These tables miss some clones; where compared with another copy, unresolved V genes account for less than half of the shortfall, and the remainder is unexplained. The sample profile shows roughly 80,000 clones; around 90% of them were found once. Together, the top ten hold roughly 5.2% of the sample. This specimen consisted of peripheral blood, obtained on day 0 of AZD1222 vaccination. The receptors come from an adult in good health.

The genes are TRBV18 and TRBJ1-1; D not resolved. This CDR3 comprises 15 residues. Between the trimmed V and J ends, which lost 0 bases and 7 bases, there was a span of 15 bases. The V gene's germline CDR1 is KGHSH and CDR2 LQKENI. The CDR3 nucleotides are TGTGCCAGCTCACCACCGAAGGGCTTCGTGAGTGAAGCTTTCTTT. Translated, it gives CASSPPKGFVSEAFF.

The chain carries TRBV27 and TRBJ2-5, with D perhaps matching TRBD2 (5 bases). This CDR3 contains 15 residues. Germline V CDR1 and CDR2: MNHEY, SMNVEV (reference sequence). The V and J ends lost 6 bases and 2 bases respectively, with 16 bases between them. CDR3 residues: CASSRVSEPQETQYF. The CDR3 nucleotides read TGTGCCAGCAGCCGGGTTAGCGAGCCACAAGAGACCCAGTACTTC.

The rearrangement uses TRBV15 and TRBJ1-2; D is uncertain. The CDR3 is 14 amino acids. CDR1 is LNHNV, CDR2 YYDKDF, per germline (reference sequence). Between the trimmed V and J ends, which lost 1 base and 8 bases, there was a span of 14 bases. The CDR3 loop is CATSRVPILGGYTF. Written as DNA, the CDR3 is TGTGCCACCAGCAGAGTCCCAATCCTGGGGGGCTACACCTTC.

This clone was observed a handful of times. The J gene is TRBJ2-5, the V gene TRBV5-1, with TRBD2 matching over 14 bases. V was pared by 4 bases and J by 5 bases, with 7 bases of the junction left unmatched. The germline V gene has CDR1 SGHRS and CDR2 YFSETQ. The CDR3 spans 16 residues. Here the CDR3 DNA reads TGCGCCAGCAGCAGGGCCGGGACTAGCGGGAGCGAGACCCAGTACTTC. Its protein product is CASSRAGTSGSETQYF.

CDR3 nucleotides: TGTGCCAGTAGTAGCACCTACAGGGGACTACAAGAGACCCAGTACTTC. Its translation: CASSSTYRGLQETQYF. The rearrangement joins TRBV19 to TRBJ2-5; D could derive from TRBD1 or TRBD2 (7 bases each). V was clipped by 4 bases and J by 2 bases, with 17 bases between them. From germline, CDR1 is LNHDA and CDR2 SQIVND (reference sequence). CDR3 length: 16 amino acids.

The chain employs TRBV27 and TRBJ1-1; D gene unclear. The CDR3 consists of 13 residues. Germline V gives CDR1 MNHEY, CDR2 SMNVEV (reference sequence). Trimming removed 3 bases at V and 4 bases at J, with 9 bases between. As DNA, the CDR3 is TGTGCCAGCAGTTTGGCCGATAGCACTGAAGCTTTCTTT. It translates to CASSLADSTEAFF.

The rearrangement joins TRBV6-6 to TRBJ2-7; a possible D gene is TRBD1 (6 bases). The V gene's germline CDR1 is MNHNY and CDR2 SVGAGI (reference sequence). This CDR3 is built from 17 residues. V lost 5 bases and J 0 bases, leaving 20 bases between the germline ends. CDR3 nucleotide sequence: TGTGCCAGCAGTCGACCGGCCAAGACAGGCGCCTCCTACGAGCAGTACTTC. Encoded protein: CASSRPAKTGASYEQYF.

The V call is TRBV5-1, the J call TRBJ1-2; 8 bases align to TRBD1. The CDR3 consists of 14 residues. J gave up 3 bases and V 3 bases, and 4 bases lay outside the gene matches. The germline V gene encodes CDR1 SGHRS and CDR2 YFSETQ. The chain's CDR3 is CASSSGGNYYGYTF. CDR3 bases: TGCGCCAGCAGCTCAGGGGGCAACTACTATGGCTACACCTTC.

The V gene is TRBV6-5, the J gene TRBJ1-4; D may be TRBD1 (6 bases). This CDR3 is built from 13 residues. Germline loops: CDR1 MNHEY, CDR2 SVGAGI. The germline V and J ends were trimmed by 6 bases and 8 bases, with 13 bases remaining between them. DNA of the CDR3: TGTGCCAGCAGGACTCGACAGGTCGAAAAACTGTTTTTT. Amino acids: CASRTRQVEKLFF.

The chain links TRBV5-4 to TRBJ2-7, with D possibly being TRBD1 (5 bases). This CDR3 spans 14 amino acids. V gave up 0 bases and J gave up 3 bases, with 10 bases separating them. Looked up from germline, CDR1 is SGHNT and CDR2 is YYREEE (reference sequence). CDR3 sequence reads: CASSLGQGSYEQYF. CDR3 sequence (DNA): TGTGCCAGCAGCTTGGGGCAGGGTAGCTACGAGCAGTACTTC. Drawing the rest from reference TRBV5-4 and TRBJ2-7, the complete variable domain is ETGVTQSPTHLIKTRGQQVTLRCSSQSGHNTVSWYQQALGQGPQFIFQYYREEENGRGNFPPRFSGLQFPNYSSELNVNALELDDSALYLCASSLGQGSYEQYFGPGTRLTVT.

The rearrangement links TRBV9 to TRBJ2-3; D call uncertain. The CDR3 runs to 13 residues. Germline assignment: CDR1 SGDLS and CDR2 YYNGEE. Trimming cost V 4 bases and J 2 bases, with 8 bases left between them. CDR3 sequence: CASSPSTTDTQYF. The DNA for the CDR3 is TGTGCCAGCAGCCCCTCCACCACAGATACGCAGTATTTT.

As DNA, the CDR3 is TGTGCCAGCAGCCCCCGACTAGCGGGAGGGCTGGAGACCCAGTACTTC. It translates to CASSPRLAGGLETQYF. V and J are TRBV11-1 and TRBJ2-5, with 14 bases lining up with TRBD2. Germline CDR1 is SGHAT and CDR2 is FQDESV (reference sequence). Trimming took 5 bases from V and 5 from J; bases not matched to a gene: 7. This CDR3 contains 16 residues. Combining the CDR3 with reference TRBV11-1 and TRBJ2-5 gives the whole variable domain EAEVAQSPRYKITEKSQAVAFWCDPISGHATLYWYRQILGQGPELLVQFQDESVVDDSQLPKDRFSAERLKGVDSTLKIQPAELGDSAMYLCASSPRLAGGLETQYFGPGTRLLVL.

The chain's CDR3 is CASSIARDGSDIEQYF. In DNA form, the CDR3 reads TGTGCCAGCAGTATTGCCCGGGACGGCTCTGATATCGAGCAGTACTTC. The chain has TRBV2 and TRBJ2-7; perhaps D is TRBD1 or TRBD2 (5 bases each). Trimming took 5 bases from V and 6 from J, leaving 23 bases between them. CDR1 is SNHLY, CDR2 FYNNEI, per germline. There are 16 residues in the CDR3.

The chain recombines TRBV28 with TRBJ1-3, with D hard to call. The germline V gene encodes CDR1 MDHEN and CDR2 SYDVKM. Trimming shortened V by 8 bases and J by 0 bases, and 11 bases separated the two germline ends. This CDR3 spans 14 amino acids. The CDR3 bases are TGTGCCAGCCAACCAACAAACTCTGGAAACACCATATATTTT. Residues: CASQPTNSGNTIYF.

This sequence joins TRBV24-1 and TRBJ2-7, with 7 bases that match TRBD1. The V gene end was trimmed by 3 bases and the J gene end by 4 bases; junction bases not matched to a gene: 5. Germline CDR1 and CDR2: KGHDR and SFDVKD. CDR3 length: 14 residues. The CDR3 region has the DNA TGTGCCACCAGTGATCCCAGACAGGGATACGAGCAGTACTTC. Residues: CATSDPRQGYEQYF.

V is TRBV4-1 and J is TRBJ1-2; 8 nucleotides agree with TRBD1. The CDR3 is 13 residues long. The J segment lost 7 bases and the V segment lost 2 bases, leaving 3 bases of the junction unmatched. CDR1 and CDR2 from the germline V gene are MGHRA and YSYEKL. This CDR3 is CASSQQGAIGYTF. For the CDR3, the DNA is TGCGCCAGCAGCCAACAGGGGGCGATTGGCTACACCTTC.

CDR3 loop: CASSTSGLNEKLFF. The CDR3, as DNA: TGTGCCAGCTCAACTTCCGGCCTTAATGAAAAACTGTTTTTT. The chain uses TRBV18 and TRBJ1-4; D unresolved. The V gene lost 5 bases and the J gene lost 4 bases, with 11 bases spanning the gap. The length of the CDR3 is 14 residues. The germline V gene has CDR1 KGHSH and CDR2 LQKENI. Full variable domain (remainder filled in from reference TRBV18 and TRBJ1-4): NAGVMQNPRHLVRRRGQEARLRCSPMKGHSHVYWYRQLPEEGLKFMVYLQKENIIDESGMPKERFSAEFPKEGPSILRIQQVVRGDSAAYFCASSTSGLNEKLFFGSGTQLSVL.

This chain connects TRBV28 to TRBJ1-6; no clear D gene. The CDR3 loop spans 12 amino acids. Trimming shortened V by 6 bases and J by 6 bases, and 6 bases separated the two germline ends. Germline values: CDR1 MDHEN, CDR2 SYDVKM. This CDR3 is CASSEGNSPLHF. DNA for the CDR3: TGTGCCAGCAGCGAGGGTAATTCACCCCTCCACTTT.